The clone carrying this T cell receptor (beta chain) was detected many times. TCRdb processed the RACE reads anew with MiXCR; each CDR3 protein has one entry. The data hold 65,000 to 95,000 distinct CDR3 sequences, with approximately 6.6% observed a single time. Sample time point: patch test 2, 6 weeks after DPC sensitization. The treatment: therapeutic diphenylcyclopropenone sensitization with weekly scalp DPC. The entry originates in a study of human T cells and chemical hapten exposure. Germline loops: CDR1 SGDLS, CDR2 YYNGEE. This CDR3 has 13 amino acids. V lost 7 bases, J lost 7 bases, and 18 bases lay in between.

The sequence was collected from a woman aged 30 to 39 with alopecia areata. Some clones in this sample may be carry-over from other donors' samples. Sequencing was performed on whole blood, taken in connection with sensitization to the hapten diphenylcyclopropenone (DPC). This chain uses TRBV9 with TRBJ2-7, with D perhaps matching TRBD1 (6 bases). Written as DNA, the CDR3 is TGTGCCAGCTCAGGAAGGGCGCAGGGGGAGCAGTACTTC. This translates into CASSGRAQGEQYF.